This T cell receptor (beta chain) was observed in a study of T cells after yellow fever vaccination. Study as a whole: Each low-cell-number fraction was prepared by means of SMART-Seq v4 Ultra Low Input.

About this clonotype: Its target is unknown.

Study-wide points: Repertoires obtained by FACS sorting could include abundant clonotypes that entered as contaminants from the bulk population.

CDR1 and CDR2 (germline): MNHNS, SASEGT. Germline trimming cut 8 bases from V and 4 bases from J; bases unmatched to any gene: 13. CDR3 length: 16 residues. MiXCR was run by TCRdb on the 5' RACE reads, yielding one entry per CDR3 protein. This table holds roughly 500,000 distinct CDR3 sequences, roughly 19% found once. The chain recombines TRBV6-1 with TRBJ2-3; 9 bases are a match to TRBD1. The receptor comes from a man between 25 and 39 years old who received the YFV17D yellow fever vaccine. The material sequenced was PBMCs, taken 15 days after the yellow fever booster vaccination. The CDR3: CASRRTTGQGADTQYF. The CDR3 DNA follows: TGTGCCAGCCGGCGAACCACGGGACAGGGTGCAGATACGCAGTATTTT.